A single sample gave rise to the 31 T cell receptor beta chains below, sequenced in a study of blood T cell repertoires in COVID-19. Data came from immunoSEQ multiplex PCR; TCRdb stores just in-frame clones and leaves some out. The sample gives more than 300,000 clones, nearly 90% of which show up once; about 6% is in the top ten. Sample: PBMCs or T cells enriched from blood (not recorded which). Receptor source: a woman between 25 and 40 years old who had recovered from COVID-19.

The chain combines TRBV30 with TRBJ2-5; 11 bases fit TRBD2. The CDR3 length is 14 residues. Per the germline V gene, CDR1 is GTSNPN and CDR2 is SVGIG (reference sequence). Losses at the gene ends were 2 bases for V and 4 bases for J; bases not matched to a gene: 3. DNA for the CDR3: TGTGCCTGGAGTCGGCTAGCGGGGGGAGAGACCCAGTACTTC. Amino acids: CAWSRLAGGETQYF.

This clone was observed a few times. The CDR3 region has the DNA TGTGCCAGCAGCCCGCGGGGGAGCTCCGAGCAGTACTTC. It codes for CASSPRGSSEQYF. The J gene is TRBJ2-7, the V gene TRBV9; 7 bases agree with TRBD2. With 4 bases clipped from V and 6 bases from J, the junction kept 7 bases outside the gene matches. Germline lookup yields CDR1 SGDLS and CDR2 YYNGEE. This CDR3 region has 13 residues.

This chain joins TRBV3-1 (or the pseudogene TRBV3-2) and TRBJ1-4; D is unresolved. V lost 1 base and J 8 bases, leaving 11 bases between the germline ends. This CDR3 spans 14 amino acids. Germline V gene sequence: CDR1 LGHDT, CDR2 YNNKEL (reference sequence). The CDR3 nucleotides are TGTGCCAGCAGCCAAGTGCCGGTGCCAGAAAAACTGTTTTTT. This encodes CASSQVPVPEKLFF.

This clone came up once. The V gene is TRBV5-1, the J gene TRBJ2-6, with a possible D match to TRBD1 (6 bases). V lost 0 bases to trimming and J lost 2 bases, with 9 bases between them. Germline-derived CDR1 and CDR2 are SGHRS and YFSETQ. The CDR3 runs to 16 residues. The CDR3 here is CASSLAAGAGANVLTF. The CDR3 DNA reads as TGCGCCAGCAGCTTGGCCGCAGGGGCTGGGGCCAACGTCCTGACTTTC.

The chain has TRBV19 and TRBJ1-1; no clear D. V lost 0 bases to trimming and J lost 1 base, with 6 bases between them. CDR3 length: 14 amino acids. Germline V gene data show CDR1 as LNHDA and CDR2 as SQIVND (reference sequence). The CDR3 DNA sequence: TGTGCCAGTAGTATAGATCACAAGAACACTGAAGCTTTCTTT. This codes for CASSIDHKNTEAFF.

This chain uses TRBV6-5 with TRBJ2-3; 12 bases agree with TRBD2. Germline CDR1 reads MNHEY; CDR2 reads SVGAGI. This CDR3 has 15 residues. Trimming cost V 7 bases and J 6 bases; bases outside gene matches: 8. In DNA, the CDR3 is TGTGCCAGCACCAGACTAGCGGGGGCATCCGATACGCAGTATTTT. This gives the protein CASTRLAGASDTQYF.

This clone was recorded once. The rearrangement links TRBV30 to TRBJ1-5; 9 nucleotides align to TRBD1. CDR1 is GTSNPN, CDR2 SVGIG, per germline (reference sequence). The CDR3 has 15 amino acids. J was trimmed by 4 bases and V by 2 bases; bases with no gene match: 6. In DNA, the CDR3 is TGTGCCTGGAGTCGGACAGGGGTGTATAATCAGCCCCAGCATTTT. It yields the protein CAWSRTGVYNQPQHF.

J is TRBJ1-2 and V is TRBV7-2, with D perhaps matching TRBD1 (6 bases). The length of the CDR3 is 13 residues. Germline loops: CDR1 SGHTA, CDR2 FQGNSA. Trimming took 7 bases from V and 4 from J, leaving 13 bases between them. The CDR3 spells CASTHGGLYGYTF. The CDR3, as DNA: TGTGCCAGCACCCACGGGGGGCTCTATGGCTACACCTTC.

This clone was seen once. The CDR3 nucleotides are TGTGCCATCAGTGAAGGGACAGGCTACGAGCAGTACTTC. The encoded protein is CAISEGTGYEQYF. The J gene is TRBJ2-7, the V gene TRBV10-3; the match to TRBD1 covers 8 bases. Germline V gene lookup returns CDR1 ENHRY and CDR2 SYGVKD. V dropped 3 bases and J dropped 3; count of bases not matched to a gene: 1. CDR3 length equals 13 residues.

The gene calls are TRBV10-1 and TRBJ1-5; possibly TRBD1 for D (5 bases). The CDR3 runs to 14 residues. Germline V gene data show CDR1 as WNHNN and CDR2 as SYGVQD (reference sequence). Trimming took off 7 bases at V and 6 bases at J, with 16 bases between the two ends. The CDR3 DNA is TGCGCCAGCAAAGTTCCGGGGGAGGGTCAGCCCCAGCATTTT. This encodes CASKVPGEGQPQHF.

The chain joins TRBV30 to TRBJ1-1; D gene ambiguous. The CDR3 is 13 residues long. From germline, CDR1 is GTSNPN and CDR2 SVGIG (reference sequence). Trimming stripped 3 bases from V and 1 base from J, with 9 bases between. The CDR3 coding sequence is TGTGCCTGGAGGCGAGGAGGGAACACTGAAGCTTTCTTT. Translation gives CAWRRGGNTEAFF.

V usage is TRBV4-1 and J usage is TRBJ1-1; D not resolved. Per the germline V gene, CDR1 is MGHRA and CDR2 is YSYEKL. Trimming cost V 4 bases and J 1 base, with 13 bases left between them. This CDR3 is 15 amino acids long. The CDR3: CASSPQSRSNTEAFF. The CDR3 coding sequence is TGCGCCAGCAGCCCCCAATCGCGGTCGAACACTGAAGCTTTCTTT.

This clone has only one observation. The CDR3 DNA follows: TGCGCCAGCAGTCGCCTAGGTAGTCAGCCCCAGCATTTT. It specifies CASSRLGSQPQHF. The V and J genes are TRBV23-1 and TRBJ1-5; no firm D call. TRBV23-1 is an ORF for which the function is uncertain. Between the trimmed V and J ends, which lost 4 bases and 6 bases, there was a span of 10 bases. The CDR3 is made up of 13 amino acids.

This clone was recorded once. The chain is built from TRBV15 and TRBJ1-1; D is perhaps TRBD1 (6 bases). This CDR3 contains 15 residues. Trimming left V 0 bases short and J 1 base short, with 9 bases between. Germline V gene data show CDR1 as LNHNV and CDR2 as YYDKDF (reference sequence). CDR3 loop: CATSREGTQNTEAFF. The CDR3 DNA sequence: TGTGCCACCAGCAGAGAGGGGACACAGAACACTGAAGCTTTCTTT.

This chain connects TRBV11-2 to TRBJ1-4; 10 bases line up with TRBD1. From germline, CDR1 is SGHAT and CDR2 FQNNGV. V was pared by 10 bases and J by 3 bases, with 8 bases of the junction left unmatched. This CDR3 comprises 15 residues. The CDR3 region has the DNA TGTGCCACTCGACAGGGGGCGGCACCTAATGAAAAACTGTTTTTT. This encodes CATRQGAAPNEKLFF.

The rearrangement links TRBV5-1 to TRBJ2-1; 8 bases align to TRBD1. The CDR3 totals 16 residues. Germline CDR1 and CDR2: SGHRS and YFSETQ. V shed 5 bases, J shed 2 bases, and the junction held 9 bases outside the gene matches. The CDR3 DNA reads TGCGCCAGCAGTGGAGGCGACAGGGGACCCTACAATGAGCAGTTCTTC. Translating gives CASSGGDRGPYNEQFF.

The chain recombines TRBV5-1 with TRBJ2-7; TRBD1 matches 9 bases. Germline-derived CDR1 and CDR2 are SGHRS and YFSETQ. The CDR3 runs to 15 residues. V shed 3 bases, J shed 2 bases, and the junction held 6 bases outside the gene matches. The CDR3 here is CASSWGDRDTYEQYF. In DNA form, the CDR3 reads TGCGCCAGCAGCTGGGGGGACAGGGACACCTACGAGCAGTACTTC.

The gene calls are TRBV7-9 and TRBJ2-1; weak D call: TRBD1 (5 bases). This CDR3 region has 15 residues. The V gene's germline CDR1 is SEHNR and CDR2 FQNEAQ (reference sequence). The ends were cut back, 1 base at V and 4 bases at J, with 11 bases in the middle. This chain's CDR3 is CASSLGGQAYNEQFF. The CDR3, as DNA: TGTGCCAGCAGCTTAGGAGGACAAGCTTACAATGAGCAGTTCTTC.

Comment on this clone: The junction and the germline gene differ at one end; a read error may be behind it. CDR3 residues: CASSVGQGFSMNTEAFF. CDR3 DNA: TGTGCCAGCAGTGTGGGACAGGGTTTTTCCATGAACACTGAAGCCTTCTTT. This chain connects TRBV2 to TRBJ1-1, with 9 bases fitting TRBD1. This CDR3 contains 17 residues. Germline V lookup: CDR1 SNHLY, CDR2 FYNNEI.

The chain couples TRBV10-1 to TRBJ1-1; maybe TRBD1 (5 bases). Germline CDR1 and CDR2: WNHNN and SYGVQD (reference sequence). The V end lost 1 base, the J end lost 5 bases, and 23 bases lay between the germline ends. The CDR3 extends over 18 amino acids. The CDR3 region has the DNA TGCGCCAGCAGTGAGTATAGTAGACAGAGACATAGCCCTACTGAAGCTTTCTTT. It yields the protein CASSEYSRQRHSPTEAFF.

This clone appeared a few times. Other DNA sequences in the same sample also yield this CDR3. The chain carries TRBV5-4 and TRBJ1-2; TRBD1 agrees at 8 bases. V was clipped by 4 bases and J by 6 bases; unmatched bases: 5. CDR3 size: 13 residues. Germline values: CDR1 SGHNT, CDR2 YYREEE (reference sequence). CDR3 DNA: TGTGCCAGCAGCCCGGACAGGGCTGATGGCTACACCTTC. This gives the protein CASSPDRADGYTF.

The chain combines TRBV27 with TRBJ2-7, with D maybe TRBD2 (6 bases). Trimming stripped 0 bases from V and 3 bases from J, with 12 bases between. The CDR3 runs to 15 residues. Germline CDR1 reads MNHEY; CDR2 reads SMNVEV (reference sequence). CDR3 amino acids: CASSLSSGEVYEQYF. CDR3 nucleotide sequence: TGTGCCAGCAGTTTATCTTCGGGGGAGGTCTACGAGCAGTACTTC.

The chain recombines TRBV27 with TRBJ1-2, with D perhaps TRBD1 (5 bases). The CDR3 consists of 14 residues. V dropped 0 bases and J dropped 8 bases, with 13 bases sitting between them. Germline V gives CDR1 MNHEY, CDR2 SMNVEV (reference sequence). The CDR3 loop reads CASSLSQGWGGYTF. CDR3 DNA: TGTGCCAGCAGTTTATCCCAGGGATGGGGCGGCTACACCTTC.

V and J are TRBV10-2 and TRBJ2-1; 11 positions agree with TRBD2. The CDR3 is made up of 19 amino acids. CDR1 WSHSY and CDR2 SAAADI come from the germline V gene. The V segment lost 0 bases and the J segment 6 bases; nucleotides outside the gene matches: 13. The CDR3 is CASSESGLAGGVWPNEQFF. The CDR3 DNA follows: TGCGCCAGCAGTGAGTCAGGGCTAGCGGGGGGTGTCTGGCCCAATGAGCAGTTCTTC.

The J gene is TRBJ1-6, the V gene TRBV19, with unresolved D. Trimming pared 3 bases from V and 5 bases from J, leaving 11 bases between. The CDR3 extends over 15 amino acids. CDR1 is LNHDA, CDR2 SQIVND, per germline (reference sequence). The CDR3 nucleotides read TGTGCCAGTAGTATTTTTCGCGGAAATAATTCACCCCTCCACTTT. Its translation is CASSIFRGNNSPLHF.

This clone was picked up one time. The chain couples TRBV9 to TRBJ2-2, with 8 bases lining up with TRBD2. The CDR3 loop spans 15 amino acids. The ends lost 3 bases at V and 8 bases at J; junction bases unmatched: 9. CDR1 is SGDLS and CDR2 is YYNGEE in the germline V gene. This CDR3 is CASSGGGPIYGELFF. The CDR3 nucleotides are TGTGCCAGCAGCGGCGGGGGGCCAATTTATGGGGAGCTGTTTTTT.

The V call is TRBV14, the J call TRBJ2-1; D unclear. V was clipped by 1 base and J by 4 bases, with 5 bases between them. Germline V gene lookup returns CDR1 SGHDN and CDR2 FVKESK. The CDR3 runs 13 residues. In DNA, the CDR3 is TGTGCCAGCAGCCAAGGTAGTTACAATGAGCAGTTCTTC. It translates to CASSQGSYNEQFF.

The gene calls are TRBV15 and TRBJ2-3; D gene uncertain. CDR3 length equals 13 residues. Germline CDR1 and CDR2: LNHNV and YYDKDF (reference sequence). Trimming left V 0 bases short and J 4 bases short, with 5 bases between. CDR3 amino acids: CATSRDLADTQYF. CDR3 sequence (DNA): TGTGCCACCAGCAGAGATCTCGCAGATACGCAGTATTTT.

The genes are TRBV5-1 and TRBJ2-3, with 11 bases matching TRBD2. The germline V gene has CDR1 SGHRS and CDR2 YFSETQ. This CDR3 comprises 16 residues. The V and J ends lost 4 bases and 1 base, in that order; junction bases with no gene match: 5. Here the CDR3 DNA reads TGCGCCAGCAGCCGGACGACTAGCGGGGGCACAGATACGCAGTATTTT. It translates to CASSRTTSGGTDTQYF.

The chain couples TRBV3-1 (or the pseudogene TRBV3-2) to TRBJ2-3; no reliable D call. Germline CDR1 LGHDT, CDR2 YNNKEL (reference sequence). V was pared by 2 bases and J by 1 base, with 10 bases between. CDR3 length: 15 amino acids. CDR3 in amino acids: CASSQRGTGTDTQYF. For the CDR3, the DNA is TGTGCCAGCAGCCAACGAGGCACCGGCACAGATACGCAGTATTTT.

V and J are TRBV19 and TRBJ1-2; TRBD1 aligns across 9 bases. There are 15 residues in the CDR3. Germline V lookup: CDR1 LNHDA, CDR2 SQIVND (reference sequence). V lost 0 bases, J lost 4 bases, and 3 bases stayed unmatched. The CDR3 DNA sequence: TGTGCCAGTAGTATAGATACAGGGGGCGTCTATGGCTACACCTTC. Its protein is CASSIDTGGVYGYTF.